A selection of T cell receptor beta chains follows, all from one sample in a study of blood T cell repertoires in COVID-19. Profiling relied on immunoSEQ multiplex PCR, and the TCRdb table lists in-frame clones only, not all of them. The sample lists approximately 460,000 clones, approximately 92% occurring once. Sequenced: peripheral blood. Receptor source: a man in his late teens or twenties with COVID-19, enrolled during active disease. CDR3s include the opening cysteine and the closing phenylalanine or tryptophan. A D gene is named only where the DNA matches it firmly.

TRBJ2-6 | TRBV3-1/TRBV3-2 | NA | TGTGCCAGCAGAACGAGTCTCTCTGGGGCCAACGTCCTGACTTTC | CASRTSLSGANVLTF
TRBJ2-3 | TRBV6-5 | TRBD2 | TGTGCCAGCAGGGACGGGACTAGCAGGGCAGATACGCAGTATTTT | CASRDGTSRADTQYF
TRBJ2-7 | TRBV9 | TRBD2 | TGTGCCAGCAGCGCCGCGGGAGACAGCCGGCACGAGCAGTACTTC | CASSAAGDSRHEQYF
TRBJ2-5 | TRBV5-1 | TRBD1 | TGCGCCAGCAGCGGGCCGACAGGGGCCCAAGAGACCCAGTACTTC | CASSGPTGAQETQYF
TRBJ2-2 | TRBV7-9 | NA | TGTGCCAGCAGCTCCGTTACCGGGGAGCTGTTTTTT | CASSSVTGELFF
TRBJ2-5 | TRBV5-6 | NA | TGTGCCAGCAGCTTGTTGACAGGCCAAGAGACCCAGTACTTC | CASSLLTGQETQYF
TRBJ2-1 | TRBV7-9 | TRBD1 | TGTGCCAGCAGCTCCTCCGGGACAGGGTACAATGAGCAGTTCTTC | CASSSSGTGYNEQFF
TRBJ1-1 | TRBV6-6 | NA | TGTGCCAGCAGTGACGGGACTTACACTGAAGCTTTCTTT | CASSDGTYTEAFF
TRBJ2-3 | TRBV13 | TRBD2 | TGTGCCAGCAGCCAGAGTGGCGTTCGTGGACTAGCGGGAGACAATACGCAGTATTTT | CASSQSGVRGLAGDNTQYF
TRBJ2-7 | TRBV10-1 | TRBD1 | TGCGCCAGCAGGCCCGCATCCGGGACAGGGCAAATTGAGCAGTACTTC | CASRPASGTGQIEQYF
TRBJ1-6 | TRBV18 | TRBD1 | TGTGCCAGCTCACCCGGGACAGATAATTCACCCCTCCACTTT | CASSPGTDNSPLHF
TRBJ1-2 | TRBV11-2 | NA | TGTGCCAGCAGCTTAGGCGTCCTAGGCTATGGCTACACCTTC | CASSLGVLGYGYTF
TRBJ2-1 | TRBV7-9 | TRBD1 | TGTGCCAGCAGCCCCCGGACAGGGAGCTCCTACAATGAGCAGTTCTTC | CASSPRTGSSYNEQFF
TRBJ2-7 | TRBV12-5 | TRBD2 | TGTGCTAGTGGTTCACCCCGGGACTACACCTACGAGCAGTACTTC | CASGSPRDYTYEQYF
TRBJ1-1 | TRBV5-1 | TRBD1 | TGCGCCAGCAGCTTGGGACAGGGCGGATTTGAAGCTTTCTTT | CASSLGQGGFEAFF
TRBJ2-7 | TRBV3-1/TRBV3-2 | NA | TGTGCCAGCAGCCAAGAACTCGCTTTTGGGAGCGAGCAGTACTTC | CASSQELAFGSEQYF
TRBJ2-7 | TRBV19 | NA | TGTGCCAGTAGTATTAGTCCGGGTTTCAACGAGCAGTACTTC | CASSISPGFNEQYF
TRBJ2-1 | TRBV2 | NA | TGTGCCAGTCACTTGCCTCCCCGGGATGAGCAGTTCTTC | CASHLPPRDEQFF
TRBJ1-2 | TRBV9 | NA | TGTGCCAGCAGCGTAGGGAAGGACAGTGATACTTATGGCTACACCTTC | CASSVGKDSDTYGYTF